These 24 T cell receptor beta chains were all obtained from the same sample, sequenced in a study of blood T cell repertoires in COVID-19 (dated by TCRdb to 2018 to 2021). To prepare the library, the immunoSEQ multiplex PCR assay was applied. Sourced from immuneACCESS, this table was stored by TCRdb with only in-frame sequences that have V and J called. A share of the clones is absent; for the studies checked, an unresolved V gene accounts for under half, and the remainder has no known explanation. In this sample the table shows around 160,000 clones, 86% of which occur a single time. Roughly 8.2% of the sample rests with the top ten. The sample was peripheral blood. The source of these receptors is a man in his 60s with acute or convalescent COVID-19.

The rearrangement links TRBV5-1 to TRBJ2-3, with D tentatively TRBD2 (5 bases). Germline values: CDR1 SGHRS, CDR2 YFSETQ. The CDR3 extends over 15 amino acids. Trimming removed 3 bases from V and 3 bases from J, with 14 bases in between. For the CDR3, the DNA is TGCGCCAGCAGCTACCGGCGGGTCCAAACAGATACGCAGTATTTT. It encodes CASSYRRVQTDTQYF.

This clone was picked up one time. Written as DNA, the CDR3 is TGCAGCGTTTACCCAGGGGGAGGCACCGGGGAGCTGTTTTTT. It codes for CSVYPGGGTGELFF. The chain recombines TRBV29-1 with TRBJ2-2, with D possibly being TRBD1 (7 bases). Germline lookup yields CDR1 SQVTM and CDR2 ANQGSEA. V lost 5 bases, J lost 4 bases, and 14 bases lay in between. This CDR3 contains 14 residues.

The rearrangement links TRBV6-1 to TRBJ1-3, with D perhaps matching TRBD1 (5 bases). The germline V gene encodes CDR1 MNHNS and CDR2 SASEGT. This CDR3 is 15 amino acids long. Trimming pared 2 bases from V and 2 bases from J, leaving 10 bases between. The CDR3 nucleotides read TGTGCCAGCAGTGAACCCAGCAGGGCTGGAAACACCATATATTTT. This gives the protein CASSEPSRAGNTIYF.

The genes are TRBV6-5 and TRBJ1-4, with unresolved D. Germline CDR1 is MNHEY and CDR2 is SVGAGI. Trimming cost V 7 bases and J 3 bases, with 12 bases left between them. The CDR3 consists of 14 residues. The CDR3, as DNA: TGTGCCAGCACCCACAGACCTTCTAATGAAAAACTGTTTTTT. Translation gives CASTHRPSNEKLFF.

The chain is built from TRBV12-5 and TRBJ2-7; D uncertain. V was trimmed by 3 bases and J by 1 base, leaving 4 bases between them. The length of the CDR3 is 12 residues. Germline lookup yields CDR1 LGHNT and CDR2 FRNRAP. CDR3 DNA sequence: TGTGCTAGTGGTTTCAGGTCCTACGAGCAGTACTTC. This translates into CASGFRSYEQYF. Using reference TRBV12-5 and TRBJ2-7 for the parts outside the CDR3, the full variable domain is DARVTQTPRHKVTEMGQEVTMRCQPILGHNTVFWYRQTMMQGLELLAYFRNRAPLDDSGMPKDRFSAEMPDATLATLKIQPSEPRDSAVYFCASGFRSYEQYFGPGTRLTVT.

The chain employs TRBV29-1 and TRBJ1-2, with 7 bases lining up with TRBD1. With V trimmed by 6 bases and J by 1 base, 5 bases remained unmatched. The CDR3 length is 13 residues. Germline V gives CDR1 SQVTM, CDR2 ANQGSEA. CDR3 nucleotide sequence: TGCAGCGTGGGGACAGCGAATAACTATGGCTACACCTTC. Encoded protein: CSVGTANNYGYTF.

The chain links TRBV6-5 to TRBJ2-1; 8 bases map to TRBD2. This CDR3 has 14 residues. The germline V gene has CDR1 MNHEY and CDR2 SVGAGI. Unmatched junction bases numbered 5, after V lost 4 bases and J lost 6 bases. CDR3 protein: CASSFGLAGNEQFF. The CDR3 coding sequence is TGTGCCAGCAGTTTTGGACTAGCTGGCAATGAGCAGTTCTTC.

For this clone: The germline gene is not matched at one end of the junction; a read error may be the cause. The chain joins TRBV7-2 to TRBJ1-1; 8 bases map to TRBD1. This CDR3 has 13 amino acids. Germline CDR1 reads SGHTA; CDR2 reads FQGNSA. Here the CDR3 DNA reads TGTGCCAGCAGTTTAGACAGGGGCACTGAAGCTTTCTTT. Translating it yields CASSLDRGTEAFF.

The rearrangement links TRBV3-1 (or the pseudogene TRBV3-2) to TRBJ1-2; 7 nucleotides line up with TRBD1. The junction had 10 bases not matched to a gene; V was cut back by 8 bases and J by 7 bases. Germline lookup yields CDR1 LGHDT and CDR2 YNNKEL (reference sequence). The CDR3 extends over 13 amino acids. CDR3 loop: CASRPGGTGGYTF. In nucleotides, the CDR3 is TGTGCCAGCCGACCAGGGGGGACGGGTGGCTACACCTTC.

The gene calls are TRBV2 and TRBJ2-7, with TRBD2 matching 11 bases. V shed 6 bases, J shed 6 bases, and the junction held 7 bases outside the gene matches. CDR3 size: 14 residues. CDR1 is SNHLY, CDR2 FYNNEI, per germline. CDR3 loop: CASRGASGRREQYF. Here the CDR3 DNA reads TGTGCCAGCAGGGGGGCTAGCGGGAGGCGCGAGCAGTACTTC.

The gene calls are TRBV5-4 and TRBJ1-2; no clear D. Trimming took off 4 bases at V and 4 bases at J, with 17 bases between the two ends. The germline V gene has CDR1 SGHNT and CDR2 YYREEE (reference sequence). The CDR3 has 15 amino acids. The CDR3 region is CASSPSGEWGYGYTF. CDR3 nucleotides: TGTGCCAGCAGCCCTTCCGGGGAGTGGGGCTATGGCTACACCTTC.

The chain employs TRBV28 and TRBJ1-3; no reliable D call. There are 14 residues in the CDR3. V lost 5 bases and J 2 bases, leaving 10 bases between the germline ends. Germline V gene sequence: CDR1 MDHEN, CDR2 SYDVKM. The CDR3 sequence: CASSTTRAGNTIYF. DNA for the CDR3: TGTGCCAGCAGTACCACTCGGGCTGGAAACACCATATATTTT.

The chain carries TRBV4-2 and TRBJ2-7; TRBD1 is a possible D gene (5 bases). CDR3 length: 15 amino acids. Germline V CDR1 and CDR2: LGHNA, YNFKEQ. Trimming removed 0 bases at V and 4 bases at J, with 13 bases between. CDR3 sequence reads: CASSQEGPTAYEQYF. CDR3 coding DNA: TGTGCCAGCAGCCAAGAGGGGCCGACGGCTTACGAGCAGTACTTC.

The V gene is TRBV5-1, the J gene TRBJ1-2; TRBD1 matches 7 bases. The trim removed 1 base at V and 0 bases at J, leaving 6 bases unmatched. CDR1 and CDR2 (germline): SGHRS, YFSETQ. This CDR3 spans 16 amino acids. CDR3 nucleotide sequence: TGCGCCAGCAGCTTGACAGGGGACCTAGCTAACTATGGCTACACCTTC. Translating it yields CASSLTGDLANYGYTF. The full variable domain, its missing parts supplied by reference TRBV5-1 and TRBJ1-2, is KAGVTQTPRYLIKTRGQQVTLSCSPISGHRSVSWYQQTPGQGLQFLFEYFSETQRNKGNFPGRFSGRQFSNSRSEMNVSTLELGDSALYLCASSLTGDLANYGYTFGSGTRLTVV.

This chain links TRBV7-3 with TRBJ2-6; 10 nucleotides agree with TRBD1. This CDR3 contains 19 residues. Germline CDR1 and CDR2: SGHTA and FQGTGA. J was trimmed by 0 bases and V by 6 bases; bases with no gene match: 11. The DNA for the CDR3 is TGTGCCAGCAGATACTCGCTGGGACAGGGGAACTCTGGGGCCAACGTCCTGACTTTC. Encoded protein: CASRYSLGQGNSGANVLTF.

The chain recombines TRBV4-1 with TRBJ1-2, with TRBD1 matching over 11 bases. The CDR3 loop spans 21 amino acids. Germline V gives CDR1 MGHRA, CDR2 YSYEKL. V dropped 3 bases and J dropped 3; count of bases not matched to a gene: 21. The CDR3 DNA is TGCGCCAGCAGCCAGGAACTAATGTGGGGACAGGGGGGGTGGTCGGACTATGGCTACACCTTC. It yields the protein CASSQELMWGQGGWSDYGYTF.

V gene TRBV3-1 (or the pseudogene TRBV3-2) combines with J gene TRBJ2-7; 10 bases are shared with TRBD2. The V gene's germline CDR1 is LGHDT and CDR2 YNNKEL (reference sequence). This CDR3 has 14 amino acids. J was trimmed by 7 bases and V by 6 bases; bases with no gene match: 9. The CDR3 region has the DNA TGTGCCAGCAGACTAGCTAGCGGGGGTGCGGAGCAGTACTTC. This gives the protein CASRLASGGAEQYF.

CDR3 in amino acids: CAPQPGDAGELFF. The CDR3 bases are TGTGCCCCCCAGCCAGGGGACGCCGGGGAGCTGTTTTTT. The V and J genes are TRBV11-2 and TRBJ2-2; D is perhaps TRBD1 (6 bases). Trimming cost V 11 bases and J 6 bases, with 16 bases left between them. The V gene's germline CDR1 is SGHAT and CDR2 FQNNGV. There are 13 residues in the CDR3.

The rearrangement uses TRBV11-3 and TRBJ2-2; TRBD1 aligns across 10 bases. Germline CDR1 SGHNT, CDR2 YENEEA. V was clipped by 5 bases and J by 0 bases; unmatched bases: 3. CDR3 length: 16 residues. CDR3 sequence (DNA): TGTGCCAGCAGCCCCGGACAGGGGGCGAACACCGGGGAGCTGTTTTTT. As protein: CASSPGQGANTGELFF. The complete variable domain, with remaining parts taken from reference TRBV11-3 and TRBJ2-2, reads EAGVVQSPRYKIIEKKQPVAFWCNPISGHNTLYWYLQNLGQGPELLIRYENEEAVDDSQLPKDRFSAERLKGVDSTLKIQPAELGDSAVYLCASSPGQGANTGELFFGEGSRLTVL.

The V gene is TRBV24-1, the J gene TRBJ1-2; TRBD1 might be the D (5 bases). Trimming shortened V by 4 bases and J by 8 bases, and 13 bases separated the two germline ends. CDR1 is KGHDR, CDR2 SFDVKD, per germline. The CDR3 runs 13 residues. CDR3 in DNA: TGTGCCACCAGTGACCTTCAGGGTCGGGGCTACACCTTC. This encodes CATSDLQGRGYTF.

This clone has just a few counts. This chain uses TRBV6-1 with TRBJ2-4; D call uncertain. The V gene lost 2 bases and the J gene lost 1 base, with 6 bases spanning the gap. Germline CDR1 MNHNS, CDR2 SASEGT. The length of the CDR3 is 14 residues. The CDR3 region is CASSESRAKNIQYF. Written as DNA, the CDR3 is TGTGCCAGCAGTGAATCTAGGGCCAAAAACATTCAGTACTTC.

The chain couples TRBV5-8 to TRBJ2-2; TRBD2 is a possible D gene (5 bases). The CDR3 spans 16 residues. Per the germline V gene, CDR1 is SGHTS and CDR2 is YDEGEE. V shed 1 base and J shed 3 bases, with 13 bases lying between them. The CDR3 region has the DNA TGTGCCAGCAGCTTGTCTTCCGGGGTGGACACCGGGGAGCTGTTTTTT. Its translation is CASSLSSGVDTGELFF.

This chain uses TRBV29-1 with TRBJ1-1, with D tentatively TRBD1 (6 bases). CDR1 is SQVTM, CDR2 ANQGSEA, per germline. The CDR3 has 13 residues. Trimming removed 6 bases from V and 0 bases from J, with 11 bases in between. Here the CDR3 reads CSVDRLMNTEAFF. CDR3 in DNA: TGCAGCGTCGACAGGTTAATGAACACTGAAGCTTTCTTT.

This chain uses TRBV5-1 with TRBJ2-7; perhaps TRBD2 as D (6 bases). The V gene's germline CDR1 is SGHRS and CDR2 YFSETQ. Trimming took off 5 bases at V and 7 bases at J, with 16 bases between the two ends. The CDR3 spans 13 residues. CDR3 bases: TGCGCCAGCAGGCGGGACTGGTACGGGGAGCAGTACTTC. It codes for CASRRDWYGEQYF.